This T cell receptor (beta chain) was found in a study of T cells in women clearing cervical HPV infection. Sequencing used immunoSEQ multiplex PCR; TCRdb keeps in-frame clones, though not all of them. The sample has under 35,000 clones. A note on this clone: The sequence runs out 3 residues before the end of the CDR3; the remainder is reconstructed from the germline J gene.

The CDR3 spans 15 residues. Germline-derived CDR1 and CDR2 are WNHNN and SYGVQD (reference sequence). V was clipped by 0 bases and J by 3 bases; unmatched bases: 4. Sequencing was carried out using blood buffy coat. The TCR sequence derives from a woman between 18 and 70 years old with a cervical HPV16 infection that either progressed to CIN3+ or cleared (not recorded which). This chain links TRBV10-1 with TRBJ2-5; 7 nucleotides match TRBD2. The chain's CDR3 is CASSESSAGEETQYF. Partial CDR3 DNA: TGCGCCAGCAGTGAGTCGTCGGCGGGAGAAGAGACC.